What follows are 5 T cell receptor beta chains derived from one specimen sequenced in a study of OX40 agonist ivuxolimab in advanced cancers. Produced via immunoSEQ multiplex PCR; TCRdb's table is partial and in-frame only. Among approximately 60,000 clones listed, almost 95% were seen once. The sample in question was CD4+ or CD8+ T cells sorted from blood, obtained in a trial of the OX40 agonist ivuxolimab. The receptor set was obtained from an adult with an advanced solid tumor such as melanoma, head and neck, liver or kidney cancer.

The chain is built from TRBV15 and TRBJ2-7, with TRBD2 identical over 11 bases. V lost 1 base and J lost 5; bases outside the gene matches: 13. This CDR3 has 18 residues. Germline V lookup: CDR1 LNHNV, CDR2 YYDKDF (reference sequence). CDR3 region: CATSRGGFELAGEDEQYF. CDR3 sequence (DNA): TGTGCCACCAGCAGAGGGGGGTTCGAACTAGCGGGAGAAGACGAGCAGTACTTC.

V is TRBV19 and J is TRBJ2-7; 7 bases agree with TRBD1. CDR3 length: 15 amino acids. V trimming: 5 bases; J trimming: 0 bases; junction bases outside the gene matches: 7. CDR1 LNHDA and CDR2 SQIVND come from the germline V gene (reference sequence). The DNA of the CDR3 is TGTGCCAGTAGTCCCCGACAGGGTTTCTCCTACGAGCAGTACTTC. This gives the protein CASSPRQGFSYEQYF.

CDR3 sequence: CASSHLTSSYTDTQYF. The CDR3 DNA reads as TGCGCCAGCAGCCACCTGACTAGCAGCTACACAGATACGCAGTATTTT. The rearrangement uses TRBV4-3 and TRBJ2-3, with 7 nucleotides matching TRBD2. The CDR3 is made up of 16 amino acids. Trimming cost V 3 bases and J 2 bases; bases outside gene matches: 8. Germline lookup yields CDR1 LGHNA and CDR2 YSLEER.

CDR3 amino acids: CASSPSGRAIDTQYF. CDR3 sequence (DNA): TGTGCCAGCAGCCCGAGCGGGAGGGCCATCGATACGCAGTATTTT. V is TRBV9 and J is TRBJ2-3, with 10 bases that match TRBD2. V lost 4 bases, J lost 6 bases, and 8 bases stayed unmatched. Germline V gene data show CDR1 as SGDLS and CDR2 as YYNGEE. This CDR3 region has 15 residues.

This rearrangement joins TRBV19 to TRBJ2-7; 7 bases align to TRBD2. The CDR3 runs 15 residues. J was trimmed by 4 bases and V by 4 bases; bases with no gene match: 10. The germline gives CDR1 LNHDA, CDR2 SQIVND (reference sequence). As DNA, the CDR3 is TGTGCCAGTAGTACCCCAGCGGGGAATTATTACGAGCAGTACTTC. Protein sequence: CASSTPAGNYYEQYF.